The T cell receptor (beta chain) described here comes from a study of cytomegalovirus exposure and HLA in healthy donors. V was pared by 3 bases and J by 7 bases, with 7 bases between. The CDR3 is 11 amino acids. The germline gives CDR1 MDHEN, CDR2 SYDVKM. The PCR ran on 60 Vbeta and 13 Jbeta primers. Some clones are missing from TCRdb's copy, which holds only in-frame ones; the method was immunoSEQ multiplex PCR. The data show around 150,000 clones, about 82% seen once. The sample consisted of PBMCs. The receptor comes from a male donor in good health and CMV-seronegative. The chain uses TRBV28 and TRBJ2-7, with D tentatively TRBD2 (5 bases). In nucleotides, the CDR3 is TGTGCCAGCAGTTTTCCGGGAGAGCAGTACTTC. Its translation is CASSFPGEQYF. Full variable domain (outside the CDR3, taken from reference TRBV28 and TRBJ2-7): DVKVTQSSRYLVKRTGEKVFLECVQDMDHENMFWYRQDPGLGLRLIYFSYDVKMKEKGDIPEGYSVSREKKERFSLILESASTNQTSMYLCASSFPGEQYFGPGTRLTVT.